A single TCR beta chain is shown here with its context. V lost 1 base and J 7 bases, leaving 8 bases between the germline ends. The CDR3 is 13 amino acids. CDR1 and CDR2 (germline): MNHEY, SMNVEV (reference sequence). These data are taken from a study of blood T cell repertoires in COVID-19. Study background: Acute and convalescent COVID-19 samples came from the United States, Italy and Spain. T cells, B-cell-depleted T cells, or PBMCs provided the cDNA or gDNA that served as material.

In the original workflow: Cell counts per sample came from amplifying reference gene primers. Sequencing used immunoSEQ multiplex PCR; TCRdb keeps in-frame clones, though not all of them. V and J calls and clone size are as listed in that table; D and trimming were resolved from the DNA. The top ten hold around 19% of the sample, which has around 130,000 clones, around 87% seen once. The origin of this receptor is a woman in her fifties or sixties who had recovered from COVID-19. The V call is TRBV27, the J call TRBJ2-1; weak D call: TRBD2 (6 bases). Sequencing was done on a sample of peripheral blood. In DNA form, the CDR3 reads TGTGCCAGCAGTTTATGGCGGGAAAATGAGCAGTTCTTC. Translating it yields CASSLWRENEQFF.